The 16 T cell receptor beta chains presented below share a single source sample, sequenced in a study of cytomegalovirus exposure and HLA in healthy donors. The PCR contained 60 Vbeta and 13 Jbeta primers. Clones were read by immunoSEQ multiplex PCR, and TCRdb kept only the in-frame ones, dropping some. The sample shows over 40,000 clones, roughly 80% of them seen only once. The sequencing input was PBMCs. Every receptor here comes from a woman between 35 and 50 years old in good health and CMV-seropositive.

The chain recombines TRBV4-3 with TRBJ1-1, with D unresolved. CDR3 length: 14 residues. Trimming took off 0 bases at V and 1 base at J, with 6 bases between the two ends. Per the germline V gene, CDR1 is LGHNA and CDR2 is YSLEER. Here the CDR3 reads CASSQETANTEAFF. Here the CDR3 DNA reads TGCGCCAGCAGCCAAGAAACAGCGAACACTGAAGCTTTCTTT.

Regarding this clone: A junction boundary mismatches the germline segment, possibly from a read error. V usage is TRBV6-4 and J usage is TRBJ1-1, with a tentative D call TRBD1 (6 bases). The germline gives CDR1 MRHNA, CDR2 SNTAGT. The CDR3 covers 13 residues. The CDR3 sequence: CVSSMDSYTEAFF. The CDR3, as DNA: TGTGTCAGCAGTATGGACAGCTACACTGAAGCTTTCTTT.

This rearrangement joins TRBV15 to TRBJ1-5, with D possibly TRBD1 on 5 matching bases. Germline lookup yields CDR1 LNHNV and CDR2 YYDKDF (reference sequence). V was cut by 1 base and J by 0 bases, with 19 bases left in between. The CDR3 covers 19 residues. The DNA of the CDR3 is TGTGCCACCAGCAGAGGGCGGTGGGGCAGGACCTTTAGCAATCAGCCCCAGCATTTT. Protein: CATSRGRWGRTFSNQPQHF.

The CDR3: CASSVGESGGSWPLHF. The DNA of the CDR3 is TGTGCCAGCAGCGTAGGGGAGAGTGGGGGGAGTTGGCCCCTCCACTTT. The V gene is TRBV9, the J gene TRBJ1-6; D is perhaps TRBD1 (5 bases). This CDR3 has 16 amino acids. The V gene lost 0 bases and the J gene lost 13 bases, with 20 bases spanning the gap. In germline, CDR1 is SGDLS, CDR2 YYNGEE.

The chain carries TRBV4-2 and TRBJ2-3; TRBD2 aligns across 8 bases. Trimming removed 4 bases from V and 6 bases from J; junction bases left unmatched: 27. The V gene's germline CDR1 is LGHNA and CDR2 YNFKEQ. The CDR3 contains 21 residues. CDR3 nucleotides: TGTGCCAGCAGCCCCGCCGGGGGGCCCCCAAGGGGACTAGGAGGTTCCGATACGCAGTATTTT. Protein sequence: CASSPAGGPPRGLGGSDTQYF.

Of note for this clone: The junction does not match germline at one end; this may be a read error. V and J are TRBV6-5 and TRBJ2-7; perhaps TRBD1 as D (6 bases). The germline gives CDR1 MNHEY, CDR2 SVGAGI. The CDR3 sequence is 15 residues long. CDR3 sequence reads: CASSYRQASSDEQYF. The CDR3 DNA sequence: TGTGCCAGCAGTTACAGACAGGCCTCCTCCGACGAGCAGTACTTC.

This clone came up once. This rearrangement joins TRBV21-1 to TRBJ2-7; no DNA check was done on the table's D call, TRBD2. TRBV21-1 is a pseudogene segment. The length of the CDR3 is 13 residues. This CDR3 reads CASLGDYSYEQYF. In DNA form, the CDR3 reads TGTGCCAGCCTCGGGGACTATAGTTACGAGCAGTACTTC.

Notes on this clone: At one end, the junction sequence differs from germline, possibly due to a read error. The genes are TRBV10-3 and TRBJ1-1; D uncertain. Germline V gives CDR1 ENHRY, CDR2 SYGVKD. The CDR3 runs 14 residues. In nucleotides, the CDR3 is TGTGCCATCTGTGAGGGCGCGGAGAACACTGAAGCTTTCTTT. Encoded protein: CAICEGAENTEAFF.

The genes are TRBV6-5 and TRBJ1-2; 7 positions agree with TRBD1. The ends lost 6 bases at V and 8 bases at J; junction bases unmatched: 9. The CDR3 consists of 13 residues. CDR1 MNHEY and CDR2 SVGAGI come from the germline V gene. CDR3 amino acids: CASRFTGAWGYTF. The CDR3 nucleotides read TGTGCCAGCAGGTTTACAGGGGCGTGGGGCTACACCTTC.

The chain employs TRBV7-9 and TRBJ1-2; D not resolved. Germline values: CDR1 SEHNR, CDR2 FQNEAQ (reference sequence). The CDR3 has 15 residues. The germline V and J ends were trimmed by 5 bases and 8 bases, with 21 bases remaining between them. Written as DNA, the CDR3 is TGTGCCAGCAGCCCCCAGGAGGCGACAACTGCGGGCTACACCTTC. Translating it yields CASSPQEATTAGYTF.

The rearrangement uses TRBV7-8 and TRBJ1-3, with TRBD1 matching over 7 bases. CDR3 length: 16 residues. Germline CDR1 SGHVS, CDR2 FQNEAQ. V was pared by 5 bases and J by 9 bases, with 16 bases of the junction left unmatched. CDR3: CASSPIIRGVGATIYF. Here the CDR3 DNA reads TGTGCCAGCAGCCCTATCATCAGGGGGGTCGGGGCCACCATATATTTT.

This clone was detected only a few times. The conserved final phenylalanine or tryptophan is absent from the CDR3, which likely points to a read error. The V and J genes are TRBV19 and TRBJ1-1; no firm D call. CDR3 size: 13 residues. Trimming left V 1 base short and J 3 bases short, with 6 bases between. Germline loops: CDR1 LNHDA, CDR2 SQIVND (reference sequence). CDR3: CASSIARDTEAFV. The CDR3 DNA reads as TGTGCCAGTAGTATAGCCCGGGACACTGAAGCTTTCGTT.

This clone was seen more than once but under ten times. This sequence joins TRBV27 and TRBJ1-6, with D tentatively TRBD1 (6 bases). The germline gives CDR1 MNHEY, CDR2 SMNVEV (reference sequence). With 0 bases removed from V and 7 bases from J, the gap between germline ends came to 22 bases. This CDR3 contains 19 residues. CDR3 DNA sequence: TGTGCCAGCAGTTTATCCCGGGCCCCAAACAAGGGGGGGAATTCACCCCTCCACTTT. It encodes CASSLSRAPNKGGNSPLHF.

This clone showed up just once. The chain recombines TRBV14 with TRBJ2-3, with a possible D match to TRBD1 (6 bases). Trimming pared 4 bases from V and 0 bases from J, leaving 14 bases between. The V gene's germline CDR1 is SGHDN and CDR2 FVKESK. There are 16 residues in the CDR3. In nucleotides, the CDR3 is TGTGCCAGCAGCCCTTCAGGACAGTTAAGCACAGATACGCAGTATTTT. Encoded protein: CASSPSGQLSTDTQYF.

This rearrangement joins TRBV6-5 to TRBJ2-2; 9 bases map to TRBD1. The CDR3 sequence is 16 residues long. Germline lookup yields CDR1 MNHEY and CDR2 SVGAGI. Trimming removed 2 bases from V and 4 bases from J; junction bases left unmatched: 5. CDR3 DNA: TGTGCCAGCAGTTACCCCGGGACAGGGCGCACCGGGGAGCTGTTTTTT. This translates into CASSYPGTGRTGELFF.

The chain employs TRBV9 and TRBJ2-5, with a possible D match to TRBD1 (5 bases). Trimming pared 0 bases from V and 6 bases from J, leaving 9 bases between. Germline assignment: CDR1 SGDLS and CDR2 YYNGEE. The CDR3 is made up of 13 amino acids. The CDR3: CASSVEGVKTQYF. CDR3 bases: TGTGCCAGCAGCGTAGAAGGGGTAAAGACCCAGTACTTC.